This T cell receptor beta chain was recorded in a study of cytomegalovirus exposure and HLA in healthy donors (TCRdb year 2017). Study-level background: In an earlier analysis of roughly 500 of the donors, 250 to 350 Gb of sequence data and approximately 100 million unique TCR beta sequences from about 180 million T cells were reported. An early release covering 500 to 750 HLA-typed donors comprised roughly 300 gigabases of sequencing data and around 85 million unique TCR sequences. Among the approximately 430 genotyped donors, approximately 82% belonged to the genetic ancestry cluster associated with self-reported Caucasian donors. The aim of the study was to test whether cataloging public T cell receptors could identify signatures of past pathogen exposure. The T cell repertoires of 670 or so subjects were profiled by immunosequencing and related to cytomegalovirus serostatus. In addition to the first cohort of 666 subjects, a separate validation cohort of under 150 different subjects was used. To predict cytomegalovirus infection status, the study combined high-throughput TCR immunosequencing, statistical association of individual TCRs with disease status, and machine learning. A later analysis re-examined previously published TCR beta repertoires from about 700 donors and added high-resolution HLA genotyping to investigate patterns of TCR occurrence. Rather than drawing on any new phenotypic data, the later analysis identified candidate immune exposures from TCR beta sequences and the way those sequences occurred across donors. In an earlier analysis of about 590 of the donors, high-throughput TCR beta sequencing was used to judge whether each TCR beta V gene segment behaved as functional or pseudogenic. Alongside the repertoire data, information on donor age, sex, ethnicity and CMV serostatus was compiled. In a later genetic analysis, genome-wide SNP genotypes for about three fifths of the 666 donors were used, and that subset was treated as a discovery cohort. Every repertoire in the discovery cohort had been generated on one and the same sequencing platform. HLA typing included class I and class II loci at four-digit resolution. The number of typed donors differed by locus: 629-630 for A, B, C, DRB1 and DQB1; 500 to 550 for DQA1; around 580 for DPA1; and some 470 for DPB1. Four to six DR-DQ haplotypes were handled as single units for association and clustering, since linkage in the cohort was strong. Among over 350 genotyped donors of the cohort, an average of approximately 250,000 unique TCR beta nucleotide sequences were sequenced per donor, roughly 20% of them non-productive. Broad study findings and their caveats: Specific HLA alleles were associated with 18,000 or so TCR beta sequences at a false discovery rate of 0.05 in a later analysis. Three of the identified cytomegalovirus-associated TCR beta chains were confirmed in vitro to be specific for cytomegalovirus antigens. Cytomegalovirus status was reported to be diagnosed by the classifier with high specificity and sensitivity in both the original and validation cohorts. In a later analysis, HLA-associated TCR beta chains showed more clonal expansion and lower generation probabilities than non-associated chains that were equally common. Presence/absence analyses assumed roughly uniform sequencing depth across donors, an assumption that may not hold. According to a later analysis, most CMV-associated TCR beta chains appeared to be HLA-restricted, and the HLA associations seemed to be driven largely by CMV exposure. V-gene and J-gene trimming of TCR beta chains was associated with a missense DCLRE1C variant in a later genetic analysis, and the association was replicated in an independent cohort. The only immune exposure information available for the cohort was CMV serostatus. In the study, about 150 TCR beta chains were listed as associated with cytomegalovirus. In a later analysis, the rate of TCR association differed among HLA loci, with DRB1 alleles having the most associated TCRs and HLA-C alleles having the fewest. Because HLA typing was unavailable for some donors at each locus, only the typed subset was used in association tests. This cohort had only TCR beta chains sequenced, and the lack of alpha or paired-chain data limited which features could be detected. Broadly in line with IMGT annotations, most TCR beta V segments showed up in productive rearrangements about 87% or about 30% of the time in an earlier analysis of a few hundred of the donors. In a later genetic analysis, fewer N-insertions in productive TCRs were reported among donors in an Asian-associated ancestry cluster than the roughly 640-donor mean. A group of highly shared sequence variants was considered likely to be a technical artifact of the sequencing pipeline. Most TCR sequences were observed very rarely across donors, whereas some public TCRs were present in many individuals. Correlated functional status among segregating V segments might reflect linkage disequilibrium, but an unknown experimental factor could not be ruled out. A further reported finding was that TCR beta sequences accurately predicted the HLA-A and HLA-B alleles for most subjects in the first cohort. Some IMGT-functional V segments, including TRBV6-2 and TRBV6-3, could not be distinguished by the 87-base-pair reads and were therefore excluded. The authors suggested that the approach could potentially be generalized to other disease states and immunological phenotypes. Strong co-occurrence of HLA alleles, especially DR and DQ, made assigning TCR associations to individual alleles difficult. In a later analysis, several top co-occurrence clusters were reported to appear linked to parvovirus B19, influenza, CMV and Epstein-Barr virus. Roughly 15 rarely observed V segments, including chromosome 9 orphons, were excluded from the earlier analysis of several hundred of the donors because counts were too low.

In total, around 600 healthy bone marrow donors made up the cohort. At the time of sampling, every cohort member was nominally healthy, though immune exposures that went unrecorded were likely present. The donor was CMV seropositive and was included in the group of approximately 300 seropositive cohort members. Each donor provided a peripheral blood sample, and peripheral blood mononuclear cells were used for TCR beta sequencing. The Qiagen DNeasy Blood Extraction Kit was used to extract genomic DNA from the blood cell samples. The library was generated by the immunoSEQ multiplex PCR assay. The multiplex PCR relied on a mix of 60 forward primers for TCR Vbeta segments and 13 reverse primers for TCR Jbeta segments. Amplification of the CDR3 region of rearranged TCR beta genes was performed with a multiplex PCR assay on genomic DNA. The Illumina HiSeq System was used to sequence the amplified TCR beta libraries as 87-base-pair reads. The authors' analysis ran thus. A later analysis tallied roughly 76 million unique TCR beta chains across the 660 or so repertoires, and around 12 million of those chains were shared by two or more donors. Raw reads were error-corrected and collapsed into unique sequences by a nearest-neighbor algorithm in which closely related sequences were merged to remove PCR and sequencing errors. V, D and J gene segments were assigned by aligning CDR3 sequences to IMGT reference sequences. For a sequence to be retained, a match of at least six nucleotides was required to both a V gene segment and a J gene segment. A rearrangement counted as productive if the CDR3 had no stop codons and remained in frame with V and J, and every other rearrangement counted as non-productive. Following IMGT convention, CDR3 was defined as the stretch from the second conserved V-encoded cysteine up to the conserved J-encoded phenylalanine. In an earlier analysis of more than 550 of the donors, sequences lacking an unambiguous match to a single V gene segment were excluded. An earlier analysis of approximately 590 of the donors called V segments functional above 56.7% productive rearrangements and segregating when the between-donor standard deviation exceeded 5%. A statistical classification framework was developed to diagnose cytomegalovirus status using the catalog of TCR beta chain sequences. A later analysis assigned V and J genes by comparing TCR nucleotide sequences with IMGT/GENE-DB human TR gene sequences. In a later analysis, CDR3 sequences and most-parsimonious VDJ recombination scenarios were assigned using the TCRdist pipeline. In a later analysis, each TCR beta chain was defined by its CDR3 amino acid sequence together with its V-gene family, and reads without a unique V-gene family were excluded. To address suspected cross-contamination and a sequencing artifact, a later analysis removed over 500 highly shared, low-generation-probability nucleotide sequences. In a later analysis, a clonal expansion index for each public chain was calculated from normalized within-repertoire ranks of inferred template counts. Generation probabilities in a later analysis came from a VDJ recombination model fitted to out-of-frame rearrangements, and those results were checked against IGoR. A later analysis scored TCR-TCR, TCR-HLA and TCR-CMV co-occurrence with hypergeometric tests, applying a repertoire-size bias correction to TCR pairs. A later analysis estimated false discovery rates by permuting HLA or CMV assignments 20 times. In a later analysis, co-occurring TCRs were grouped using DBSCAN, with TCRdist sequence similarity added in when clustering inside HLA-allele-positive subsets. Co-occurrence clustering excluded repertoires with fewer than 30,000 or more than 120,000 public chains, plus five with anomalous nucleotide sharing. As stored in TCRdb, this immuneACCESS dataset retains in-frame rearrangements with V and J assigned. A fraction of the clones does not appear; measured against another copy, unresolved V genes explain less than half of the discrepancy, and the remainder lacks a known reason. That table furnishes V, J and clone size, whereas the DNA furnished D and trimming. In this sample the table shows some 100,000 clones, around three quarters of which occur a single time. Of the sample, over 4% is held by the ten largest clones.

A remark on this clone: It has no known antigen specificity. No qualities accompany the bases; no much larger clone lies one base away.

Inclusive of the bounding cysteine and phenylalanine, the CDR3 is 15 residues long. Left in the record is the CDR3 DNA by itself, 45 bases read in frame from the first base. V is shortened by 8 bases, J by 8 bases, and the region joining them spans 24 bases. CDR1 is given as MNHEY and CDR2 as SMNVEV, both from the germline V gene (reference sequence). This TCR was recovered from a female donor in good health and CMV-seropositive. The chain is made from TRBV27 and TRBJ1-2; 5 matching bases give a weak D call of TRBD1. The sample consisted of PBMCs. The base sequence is TGTGCCAGCGGGAACCCGGGACTCCGAACGGGGGGCTACACCTTC. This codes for CASGNPGLRTGGYTF.